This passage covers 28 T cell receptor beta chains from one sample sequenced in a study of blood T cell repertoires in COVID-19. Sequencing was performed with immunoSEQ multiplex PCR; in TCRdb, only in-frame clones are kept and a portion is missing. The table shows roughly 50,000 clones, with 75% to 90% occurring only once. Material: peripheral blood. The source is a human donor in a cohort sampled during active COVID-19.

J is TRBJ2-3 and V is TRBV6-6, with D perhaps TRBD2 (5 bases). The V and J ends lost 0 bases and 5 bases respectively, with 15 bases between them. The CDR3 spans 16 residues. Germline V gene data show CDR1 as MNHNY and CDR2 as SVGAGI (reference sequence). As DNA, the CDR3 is TGTGCCAGCAGTTACTCGTCCGGGGAAACCGGAGATACGCAGTATTTT. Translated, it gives CASSYSSGETGDTQYF.

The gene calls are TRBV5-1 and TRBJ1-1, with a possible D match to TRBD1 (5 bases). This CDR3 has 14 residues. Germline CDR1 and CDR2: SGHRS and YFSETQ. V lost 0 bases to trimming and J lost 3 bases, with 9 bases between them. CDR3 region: CASSLVGEDTEAFF. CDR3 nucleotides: TGCGCCAGCAGCTTGGTAGGGGAGGACACTGAAGCTTTCTTT. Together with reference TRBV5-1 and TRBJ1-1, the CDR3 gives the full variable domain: KAGVTQTPRYLIKTRGQQVTLSCSPISGHRSVSWYQQTPGQGLQFLFEYFSETQRNKGNFPGRFSGRQFSNSRSEMNVSTLELGDSALYLCASSLVGEDTEAFFGQGTRLTVV.

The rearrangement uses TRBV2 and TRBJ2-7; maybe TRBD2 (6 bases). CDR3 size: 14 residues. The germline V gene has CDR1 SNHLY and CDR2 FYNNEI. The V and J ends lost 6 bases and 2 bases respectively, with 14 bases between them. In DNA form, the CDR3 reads TGTGCCAGCAGGGCCCGCGGGGATACCTACGAGCAGTACTTC. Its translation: CASRARGDTYEQYF.

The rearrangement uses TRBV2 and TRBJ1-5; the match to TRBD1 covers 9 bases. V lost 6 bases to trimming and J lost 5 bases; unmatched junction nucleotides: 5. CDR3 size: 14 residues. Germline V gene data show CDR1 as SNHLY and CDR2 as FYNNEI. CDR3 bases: TGTGCCAGCAGCCCGGGACAGGGATATCAGCCCCAGCATTTT. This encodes CASSPGQGYQPQHF. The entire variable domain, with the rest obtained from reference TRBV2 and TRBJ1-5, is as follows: EPEVTQTPSHQVTQMGQEVILRCVPISNHLYFYWYRQILGQKVEFLVSFYNNEISEKSEIFDDQFSVERPDGSNFTLKIRSTKLEDSAMYFCASSPGQGYQPQHFGDGTRLSIL.

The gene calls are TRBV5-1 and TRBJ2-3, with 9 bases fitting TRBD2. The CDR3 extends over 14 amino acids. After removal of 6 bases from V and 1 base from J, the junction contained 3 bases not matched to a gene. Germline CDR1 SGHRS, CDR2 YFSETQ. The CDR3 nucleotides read TGCGCCAGCACCGTAGCGGGGGGCACAGATACGCAGTATTTT. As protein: CASTVAGGTDTQYF.

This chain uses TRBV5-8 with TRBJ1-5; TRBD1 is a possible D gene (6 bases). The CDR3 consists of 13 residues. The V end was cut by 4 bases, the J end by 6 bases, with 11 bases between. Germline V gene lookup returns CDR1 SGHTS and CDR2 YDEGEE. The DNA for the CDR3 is TGTGCCAGCAGCGTTACAGGGCCTCAGCCCCAGCATTTT. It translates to CASSVTGPQPQHF.

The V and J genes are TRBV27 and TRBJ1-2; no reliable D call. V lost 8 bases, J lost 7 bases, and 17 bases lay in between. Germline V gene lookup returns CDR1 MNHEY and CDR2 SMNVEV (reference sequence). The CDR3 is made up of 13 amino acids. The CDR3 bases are TGTGCCAGCGTTGATCCCCAGGTGGGTGGCTACACCTTC. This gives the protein CASVDPQVGGYTF.

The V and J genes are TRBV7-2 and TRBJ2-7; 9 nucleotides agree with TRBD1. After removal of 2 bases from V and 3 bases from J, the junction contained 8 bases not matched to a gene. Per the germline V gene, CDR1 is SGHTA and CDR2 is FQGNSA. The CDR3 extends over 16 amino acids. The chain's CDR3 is CASSLLQGAVVYEQYF. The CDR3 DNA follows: TGTGCCAGCAGCTTACTACAGGGGGCGGTTGTCTACGAGCAGTACTTC.

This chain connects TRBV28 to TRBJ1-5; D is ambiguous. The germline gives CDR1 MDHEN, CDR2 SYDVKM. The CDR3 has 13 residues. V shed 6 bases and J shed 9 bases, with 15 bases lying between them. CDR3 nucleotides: TGTGCCAGCAGCCTTCAGCACGCGGGGCCCCAGCATTTT. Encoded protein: CASSLQHAGPQHF.

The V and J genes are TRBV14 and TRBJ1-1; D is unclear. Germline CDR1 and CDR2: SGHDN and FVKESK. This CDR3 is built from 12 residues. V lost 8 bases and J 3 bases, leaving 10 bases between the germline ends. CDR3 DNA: TGTGCCAGCGCCCAGGCCGACACTGAAGCTTTCTTT. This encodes CASAQADTEAFF.

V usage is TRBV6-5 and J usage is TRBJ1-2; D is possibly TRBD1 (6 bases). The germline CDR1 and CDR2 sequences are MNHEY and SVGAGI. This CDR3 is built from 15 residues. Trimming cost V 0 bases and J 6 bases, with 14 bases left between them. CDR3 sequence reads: CASSYSAGETHGYTF. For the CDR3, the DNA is TGTGCCAGCAGTTACTCGGCAGGGGAGACCCATGGCTACACCTTC.

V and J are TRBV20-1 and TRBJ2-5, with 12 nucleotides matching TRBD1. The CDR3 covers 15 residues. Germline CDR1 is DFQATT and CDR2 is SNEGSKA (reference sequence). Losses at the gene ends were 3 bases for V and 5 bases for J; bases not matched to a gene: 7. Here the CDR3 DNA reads TGCAGTGCTAGTTCCGGGACAGGGGGCAGGGAGACCCAGTACTTC. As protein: CSASSGTGGRETQYF.

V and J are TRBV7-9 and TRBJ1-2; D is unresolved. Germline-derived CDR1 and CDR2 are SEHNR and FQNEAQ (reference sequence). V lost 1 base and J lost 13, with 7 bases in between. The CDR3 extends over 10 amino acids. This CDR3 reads CASSLGESTF. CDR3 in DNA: TGTGCCAGCAGCTTAGGCGAGAGCACCTTC.

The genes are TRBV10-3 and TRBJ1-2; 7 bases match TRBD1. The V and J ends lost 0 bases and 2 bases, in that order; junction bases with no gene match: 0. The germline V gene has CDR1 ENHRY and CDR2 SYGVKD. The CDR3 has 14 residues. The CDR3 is CAISESRGNYGYTF. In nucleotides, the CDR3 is TGTGCCATCAGTGAGTCCAGGGGGAACTATGGCTACACCTTC.

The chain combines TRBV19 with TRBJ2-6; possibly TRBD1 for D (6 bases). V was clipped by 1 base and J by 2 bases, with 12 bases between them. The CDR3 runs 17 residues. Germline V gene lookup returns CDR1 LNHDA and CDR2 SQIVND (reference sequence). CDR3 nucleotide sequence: TGTGCCAGTAGTATAGGGGAACAGGGAACTGGGGCCAACGTCCTGACTTTC. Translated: CASSIGEQGTGANVLTF.

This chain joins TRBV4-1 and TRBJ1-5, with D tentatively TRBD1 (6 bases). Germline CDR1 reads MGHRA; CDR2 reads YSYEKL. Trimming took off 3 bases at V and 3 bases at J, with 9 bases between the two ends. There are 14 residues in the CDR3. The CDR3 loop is CASSQQGINQPQHF. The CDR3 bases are TGCGCCAGCAGCCAGCAGGGGATCAATCAGCCCCAGCATTTT.

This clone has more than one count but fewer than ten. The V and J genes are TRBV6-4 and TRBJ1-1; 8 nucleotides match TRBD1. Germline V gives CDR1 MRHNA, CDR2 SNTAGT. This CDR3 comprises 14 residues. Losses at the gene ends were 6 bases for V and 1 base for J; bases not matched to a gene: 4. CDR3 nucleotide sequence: TGTGCCAGCAGCGCCGGACAGGGGAACACTGAAGCTTTCTTT. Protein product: CASSAGQGNTEAFF.

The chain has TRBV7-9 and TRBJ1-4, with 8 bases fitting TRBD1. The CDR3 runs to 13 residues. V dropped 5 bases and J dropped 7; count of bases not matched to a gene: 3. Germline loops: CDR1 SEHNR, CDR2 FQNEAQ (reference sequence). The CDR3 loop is CASSRTGSEKLFF. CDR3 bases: TGTGCCAGCAGCCGGACAGGGAGTGAAAAACTGTTTTTT.

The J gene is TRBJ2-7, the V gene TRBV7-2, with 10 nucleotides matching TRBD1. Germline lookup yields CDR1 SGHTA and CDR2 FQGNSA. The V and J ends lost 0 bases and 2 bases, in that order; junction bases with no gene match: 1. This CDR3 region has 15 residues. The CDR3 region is CASSLADRGTYEQYF. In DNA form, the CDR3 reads TGTGCCAGCAGCTTAGCGGACAGGGGGACCTACGAGCAGTACTTC.

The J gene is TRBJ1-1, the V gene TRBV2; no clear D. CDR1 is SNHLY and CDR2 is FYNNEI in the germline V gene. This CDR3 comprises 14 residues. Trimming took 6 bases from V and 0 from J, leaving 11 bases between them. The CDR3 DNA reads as TGTGCCAGCAGAGGAGACTCCATGAACACTGAAGCTTTCTTT. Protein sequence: CASRGDSMNTEAFF.

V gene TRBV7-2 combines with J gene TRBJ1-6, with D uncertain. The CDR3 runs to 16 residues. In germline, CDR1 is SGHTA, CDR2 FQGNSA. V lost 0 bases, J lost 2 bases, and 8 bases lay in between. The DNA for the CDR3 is TGTGCCAGCAGCTTAGCGGTGTCAGCCTATAATTCACCCCTCCACTTT. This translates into CASSLAVSAYNSPLHF.

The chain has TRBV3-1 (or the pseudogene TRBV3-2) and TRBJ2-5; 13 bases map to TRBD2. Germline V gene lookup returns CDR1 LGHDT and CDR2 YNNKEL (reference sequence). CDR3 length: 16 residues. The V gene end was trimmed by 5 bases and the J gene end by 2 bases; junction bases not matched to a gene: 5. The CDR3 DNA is TGTGCCAGCAGCTTAACTAGCGGGGGGGGTCAAGAGACCCAGTACTTC. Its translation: CASSLTSGGGQETQYF.

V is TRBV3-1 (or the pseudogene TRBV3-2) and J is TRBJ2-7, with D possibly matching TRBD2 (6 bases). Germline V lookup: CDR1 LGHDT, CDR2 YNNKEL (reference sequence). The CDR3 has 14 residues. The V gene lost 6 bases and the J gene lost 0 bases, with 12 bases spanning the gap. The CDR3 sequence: CASSLTGSSYEQYF. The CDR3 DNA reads TGTGCCAGCAGTCTAACCGGGAGCTCCTACGAGCAGTACTTC.

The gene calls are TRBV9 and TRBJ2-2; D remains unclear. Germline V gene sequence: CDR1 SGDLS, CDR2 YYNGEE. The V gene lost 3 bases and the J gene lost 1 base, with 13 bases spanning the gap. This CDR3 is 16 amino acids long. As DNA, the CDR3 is TGTGCCAGCAGCGCCTCAAAGCGAATGAACACCGGGGAGCTGTTTTTT. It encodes CASSASKRMNTGELFF.

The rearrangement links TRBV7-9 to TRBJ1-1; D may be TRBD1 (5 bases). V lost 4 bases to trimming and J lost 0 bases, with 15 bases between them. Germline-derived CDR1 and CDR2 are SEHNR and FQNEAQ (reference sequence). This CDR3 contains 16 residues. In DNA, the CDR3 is TGTGCCAGCAGCTCACCCGGGGGGGATATGAACACTGAAGCTTTCTTT. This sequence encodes CASSSPGGDMNTEAFF. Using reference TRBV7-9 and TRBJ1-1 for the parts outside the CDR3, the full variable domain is DTGVSQNPRHKITKRGQNVTFRCDPISEHNRLYWYRQTLGQGPEFLTYFQNEAQLEKSRLLSDRFSAERPKGSFSTLEIQRTEQGDSAMYLCASSSPGGDMNTEAFFGQGTRLTVV.

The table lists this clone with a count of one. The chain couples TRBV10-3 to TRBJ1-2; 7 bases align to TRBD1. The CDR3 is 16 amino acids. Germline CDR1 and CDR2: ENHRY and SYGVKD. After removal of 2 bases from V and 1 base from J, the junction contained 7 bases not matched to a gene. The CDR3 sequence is CAISEKVGGDNYGYTF. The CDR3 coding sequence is TGTGCCATCAGTGAGAAGGTAGGGGGCGATAACTATGGCTACACCTTC.

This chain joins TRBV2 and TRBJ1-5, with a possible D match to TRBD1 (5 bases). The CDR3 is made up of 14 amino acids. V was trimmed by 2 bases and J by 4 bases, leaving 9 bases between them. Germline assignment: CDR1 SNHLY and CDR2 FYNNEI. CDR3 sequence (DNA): TGTGCCAGCAGTGAACGGGCAGGGAATCAGCCCCAGCATTTT. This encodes CASSERAGNQPQHF.

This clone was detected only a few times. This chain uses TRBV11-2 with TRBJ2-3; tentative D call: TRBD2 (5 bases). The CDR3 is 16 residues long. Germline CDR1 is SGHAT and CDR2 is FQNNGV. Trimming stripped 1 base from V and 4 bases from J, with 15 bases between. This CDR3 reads CASSLVAGTFSDTQYF. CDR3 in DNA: TGTGCCAGCAGCTTAGTCGCGGGCACATTCTCAGATACGCAGTATTTT.